The present T cell receptor (beta chain) was sequenced within a study of blood T cell repertoires in COVID-19. Across the study: Acute and convalescent COVID-19 specimens originated in the United States, Italy and Spain.

The J segment lost 7 bases and the V segment lost 5 bases, leaving 11 bases of the junction unmatched. This CDR3 comprises 15 residues. Germline V gene data show CDR1 as SGDLS and CDR2 as YYNGEE. Produced via immunoSEQ multiplex PCR; TCRdb's table is partial and in-frame only. The table shows about 320,000 clones, with approximately 91% occurring only once. Participant-reported clinical history was the basis for cohort assignment. Symptom resolution, clearance, or two negative PCRs marked the recovered donors of Cohort 3. This TCR came from a man aged 55 to 69 who had recovered from COVID-19. Specimen: PBMCs or T cells enriched from blood (not recorded which). V usage is TRBV9 and J usage is TRBJ2-3, with TRBD1 matching over 9 bases. In DNA form, the CDR3 reads TGTGCCAGCAGACCCGAGGGACAGGGAAGGCATACGCAGTATTTT. Protein product: CASRPEGQGRHTQYF.